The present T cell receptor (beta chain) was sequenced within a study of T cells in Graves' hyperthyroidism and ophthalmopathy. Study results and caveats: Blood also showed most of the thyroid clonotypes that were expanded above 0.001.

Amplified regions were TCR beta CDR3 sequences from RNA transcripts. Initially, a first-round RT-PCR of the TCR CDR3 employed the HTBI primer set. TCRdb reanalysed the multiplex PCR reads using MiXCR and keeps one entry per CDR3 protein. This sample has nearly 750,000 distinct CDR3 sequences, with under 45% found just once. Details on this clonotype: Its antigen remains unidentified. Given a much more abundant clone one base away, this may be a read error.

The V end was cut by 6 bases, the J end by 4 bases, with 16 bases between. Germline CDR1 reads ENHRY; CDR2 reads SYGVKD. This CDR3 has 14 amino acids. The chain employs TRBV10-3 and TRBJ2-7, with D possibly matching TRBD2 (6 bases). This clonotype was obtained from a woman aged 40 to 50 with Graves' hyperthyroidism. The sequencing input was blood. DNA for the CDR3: TGTGCCATCAGCCTAACGCTAGCGAAGTACGAGCAGTACTTC. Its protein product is CAISLTLAKYEQYF.